The 26 T cell receptor beta chains below were found in one sample sequenced in a study of blood T cell repertoires in COVID-19 (dated by TCRdb to about 2020). Library construction relied on the immunoSEQ multiplex PCR assay. TCRdb's version of the immuneACCESS table is confined to in-frame rearrangements and falls short of the full clone set. An unresolved V gene accounts for under half of the shortfall where checked; the remainder is of unknown origin. Within this sample are 200,000 or so clones, with about 88% of them counted one time only. Around 2.7% of the sample rests with the top ten. The sequencing input was PBMCs or T cells enriched from blood (not recorded which). Receptor source: a woman aged 30 to 39 who had recovered from COVID-19.

The genes are TRBV5-5 and TRBJ1-4; 10 bases agree with TRBD1. Germline CDR1 reads SGHKS; CDR2 reads YYEKEE (reference sequence). Trimming at V came to 0 bases and at J to 1 base, leaving 9 bases not matched to a gene. CDR3 length: 19 residues. The CDR3 spells CASSLASGTGVLTNEKLFF. The CDR3 region has the DNA TGTGCCAGCAGCTTGGCCTCGGGGACAGGGGTTTTAACTAATGAAAAACTGTTTTTT.

This clone was seen once. This chain links TRBV6-5 with TRBJ1-2, with D maybe TRBD1 (6 bases). Germline assignment: CDR1 MNHEY and CDR2 SVGAGI. Trimming cost V 0 bases and J 5 bases, with 13 bases left between them. The CDR3 is 15 residues long. CDR3 residues: CASSYSYGQTYGYTF. In DNA form, the CDR3 reads TGTGCCAGCAGTTACTCCTACGGACAGACATATGGCTACACCTTC.

Details on this clone: One junction end does not reproduce the germline sequence, and a read error may be involved. V usage is TRBV5-1 and J usage is TRBJ2-7; D not certain. CDR3 size: 13 residues. Germline values: CDR1 SGHRS, CDR2 YFSETQ. CDR3 protein: CASSLEVTSPPDF. CDR3 bases: TGCGCCAGCAGCTTGGAGGTGACATCCCCCCCGGACTTC. The full variable domain, with the rest looked up from reference TRBV5-1 and TRBJ2-7, is KAGVTQTPRYLIKTRGQQVTLSCSPISGHRSVSWYQQTPGQGLQFLFEYFSETQRNKGNFPGRFSGRQFSNSRSEMNVSTLELGDSALYLCASSLEVTSPPDFGPGTRLTVT.

The chain has TRBV9 and TRBJ2-1, with D maybe TRBD1 (6 bases). The germline gives CDR1 SGDLS, CDR2 YYNGEE. Between the trimmed V and J ends, which lost 6 bases and 8 bases, there was a span of 18 bases. CDR3 length: 14 amino acids. CDR3 amino acids: CASNMWGPQDEQFF. For the CDR3, the DNA is TGTGCCAGCAACATGTGGGGGCCTCAGGATGAGCAGTTCTTC.

The chain is built from TRBV7-2 and TRBJ1-4; 7 bases align to TRBD1. CDR1 SGHTA and CDR2 FQGNSA come from the germline V gene. This CDR3 has 17 residues. V lost 2 bases to trimming and J lost 1 base; unmatched junction nucleotides: 7. In DNA form, the CDR3 reads TGTGCCAGCAGCTTAATAAGGGGGCGGGGAACTAATGAAAAACTGTTTTTT. Amino acid sequence: CASSLIRGRGTNEKLFF.

This rearrangement joins TRBV2 to TRBJ1-2; D unclear. The CDR3 is 13 residues long. V lost 5 bases, J lost 4 bases, and 11 bases lay in between. Germline loops: CDR1 SNHLY, CDR2 FYNNEI. This chain's CDR3 is CASSTGRVYGYTF. The CDR3 nucleotides are TGTGCCAGCAGTACGGGGAGGGTCTATGGCTACACCTTC. Full variable domain (rest looked up from reference TRBV2 and TRBJ1-2): EPEVTQTPSHQVTQMGQEVILRCVPISNHLYFYWYRQILGQKVEFLVSFYNNEISEKSEIFDDQFSVERPDGSNFTLKIRSTKLEDSAMYFCASSTGRVYGYTFGSGTRLTVV.

The rearrangement uses TRBV10-3 and TRBJ2-1; TRBD2 agrees at 13 bases. The J segment lost 10 bases and the V segment lost 3 bases, leaving 9 bases of the junction unmatched. The CDR3 has 16 residues. CDR1 is ENHRY and CDR2 is SYGVKD in the germline V gene. The CDR3 sequence: CAISETSGGAIPEQFF. CDR3 coding DNA: TGTGCCATCAGTGAAACTAGCGGGGGGGCAATTCCCGAGCAGTTCTTC.

The genes are TRBV7-2 and TRBJ1-2, with D possibly TRBD1 on 5 matching bases. Germline lookup yields CDR1 SGHTA and CDR2 FQGNSA. Deletions cut 1 base from V and 2 bases from J, with 8 bases between. The CDR3 consists of 14 residues. This CDR3 is CASSLEQANYGYTF. The CDR3 DNA follows: TGTGCCAGCAGCTTAGAACAGGCAAACTATGGCTACACCTTC.

V is TRBV5-1 and J is TRBJ2-5; 11 nucleotides agree with TRBD2. Germline V CDR1 and CDR2: SGHRS, YFSETQ. V lost 0 bases to trimming and J lost 5 bases; unmatched junction nucleotides: 3. The CDR3 sequence is 15 residues long. In DNA, the CDR3 is TGCGCCAGCAGCTTGGGGCTAGCGGGGGGTGAGACCCAGTACTTC. Protein product: CASSLGLAGGETQYF.

This chain joins TRBV6-4 and TRBJ1-5; D may be TRBD1 (5 bases). Trimming took off 0 bases at V and 2 bases at J, with 20 bases between the two ends. The germline gives CDR1 MRHNA, CDR2 SNTAGT. CDR3 length: 19 amino acids. CDR3 bases: TGTGCCAGCAGTGACTCGGAGGGGCGCCGTTTTTTTTGCAATCAGCCCCAGCATTTT. Protein product: CASSDSEGRRFFCNQPQHF.

This chain links TRBV7-9 with TRBJ2-7; no reliable D call. This CDR3 region has 11 residues. The germline V gene has CDR1 SEHNR and CDR2 FQNEAQ (reference sequence). With 1 base removed from V and 6 bases from J, the gap between germline ends came to 4 bases. This CDR3 is CASSLVLEQYF. CDR3 DNA sequence: TGTGCCAGCAGCTTAGTTCTCGAGCAGTACTTC. The entire variable domain, with the rest obtained from reference TRBV7-9 and TRBJ2-7, is as follows: DTGVSQNPRHKITKRGQNVTFRCDPISEHNRLYWYRQTLGQGPEFLTYFQNEAQLEKSRLLSDRFSAERPKGSFSTLEIQRTEQGDSAMYLCASSLVLEQYFGPGTRLTVT.

The CDR3 nucleotides are TGTGCCAGCCGGGAACGGGGGGATACGCAGTATTTT. Translated: CASRERGDTQYF. The rearrangement links TRBV2 to TRBJ2-3; D possibly corresponds to TRBD2 (6 bases). Trimming shortened V by 8 bases and J by 6 bases, and 12 bases separated the two germline ends. The CDR3 loop spans 12 amino acids. Germline-derived CDR1 and CDR2 are SNHLY and FYNNEI.

This chain connects TRBV4-1 to TRBJ1-5; no definite D call. Trimming cost V 1 base and J 3 bases, with 13 bases left between them. The CDR3 is 16 amino acids. CDR1 MGHRA and CDR2 YSYEKL come from the germline V gene. The CDR3 here is CASSQVVTRNNQPQHF. CDR3 bases: TGCGCCAGCAGCCAAGTAGTGACAAGAAACAATCAGCCCCAGCATTTT.

The chain links TRBV13 to TRBJ2-1; TRBD1 matches 8 bases. The CDR3 is made up of 15 amino acids. Germline trimming cut 5 bases from V and 6 bases from J; bases unmatched to any gene: 9. In germline, CDR1 is PRHDT, CDR2 FYEKMQ (reference sequence). The chain's CDR3 is CASSPGPTGVNEQFF. CDR3 coding DNA: TGTGCCAGCAGCCCCGGCCCGACAGGGGTCAATGAGCAGTTCTTC. The full variable domain, with the rest looked up from reference TRBV13 and TRBJ2-1, is AAGVIQSPRHLIKEKRETATLKCYPIPRHDTVYWYQQGPGQDPQFLISFYEKMQSDKGSIPDRFSAQQFSDYHSELNMSSLELGDSALYFCASSPGPTGVNEQFFGPGTRLTVL.

In this sample, this clone turned up once. The chain is built from TRBV6-1 and TRBJ1-1; 9 bases are shared with TRBD1. V lost 3 bases to trimming and J lost 4 bases; unmatched junction nucleotides: 6. Germline V CDR1 and CDR2: MNHNS, SASEGT. The CDR3 extends over 15 amino acids. This CDR3 is CASSDPGQGFTEAFF. The DNA of the CDR3 is TGTGCCAGCAGTGACCCGGGACAGGGATTCACTGAAGCTTTCTTT.

The genes are TRBV7-2 and TRBJ2-1; D gene ambiguous. The V and J ends lost 1 base and 5 bases respectively, with 6 bases between them. This CDR3 is 13 amino acids long. The germline CDR1 and CDR2 sequences are SGHTA and FQGNSA. DNA for the CDR3: TGTGCCAGCAGCTTAGACCGGGACAATGAGCAGTTCTTC. Translating gives CASSLDRDNEQFF. Full variable domain (remainder filled in from reference TRBV7-2 and TRBJ2-1): GAGVSQSPSNKVTEKGKDVELRCDPISGHTALYWYRQSLGQGLEFLIYFQGNSAPDKSGLPSDRFSAERTGGSVSTLTIQRTQQEDSAVYLCASSLDRDNEQFFGPGTRLTVL.

The chain links TRBV19 to TRBJ1-5; perhaps TRBD1 as D (6 bases). Germline V gene data show CDR1 as LNHDA and CDR2 as SQIVND (reference sequence). Trimming removed 5 bases at V and 9 bases at J, with 26 bases between. The CDR3 length is 17 residues. CDR3 residues: CASSATGGLNDPGPQHF. DNA for the CDR3: TGTGCCAGTAGTGCCACTGGGGGCCTTAACGATCCCGGGCCCCAGCATTTT.

The chain carries TRBV7-9 and TRBJ1-4; 7 bases line up with TRBD1. The CDR3 spans 15 residues. V trimming: 5 bases; J trimming: 4 bases; junction bases outside the gene matches: 7. Germline CDR1 SEHNR, CDR2 FQNEAQ (reference sequence). CDR3 bases: TGTGCCAGCAGCCCTACTGACAGGGTTAATGAAAAACTGTTTTTT. It is translated as CASSPTDRVNEKLFF.

The V and J genes are TRBV5-1 and TRBJ1-2; 7 nucleotides align to TRBD1. The germline V gene encodes CDR1 SGHRS and CDR2 YFSETQ. The length of the CDR3 is 15 residues. V was clipped by 4 bases and J by 2 bases; unmatched bases: 8. The CDR3 spells CASSPRDRPNYGYTF. The CDR3 bases are TGCGCCAGCAGCCCCCGGGACAGACCCAACTATGGCTACACCTTC.

This clone was observed a handful of times. This chain uses TRBV19 with TRBJ1-6; 8 bases are shared with TRBD1. The CDR3 is made up of 16 amino acids. V shed 5 bases and J 9 bases; nucleotides not matched to a gene: 12. Germline lookup yields CDR1 LNHDA and CDR2 SQIVND (reference sequence). This chain's CDR3 is CASSPQPDRVPSPLHF. The CDR3 nucleotides are TGTGCCAGTAGTCCCCAGCCGGACAGGGTGCCTTCACCCCTCCACTTT.

The chain links TRBV19 to TRBJ1-1, with 9 bases fitting TRBD1. The V and J ends lost 3 bases and 3 bases, in that order; junction bases with no gene match: 2. The V gene's germline CDR1 is LNHDA and CDR2 SQIVND (reference sequence). This CDR3 is built from 14 residues. DNA for the CDR3: TGTGCCAGTAGTATTCGGACAGGGGACACTGAAGCTTTCTTT. Its translation: CASSIRTGDTEAFF.

The V and J genes are TRBV6-5 and TRBJ1-1; D call uncertain. V was trimmed by 0 bases and J by 1 base, leaving 6 bases between them. The CDR3 runs to 14 residues. Germline V gene data show CDR1 as MNHEY and CDR2 as SVGAGI. CDR3 bases: TGTGCCAGCAGTTACTCGGTTAGGAACACTGAAGCTTTCTTT. Protein product: CASSYSVRNTEAFF.

The DNA of the CDR3 is TGTGCCAGCAGCCGGGGGGCGGACGAAGCTTTCTTT. Translating gives CASSRGADEAFF. The V and J genes are TRBV5-6 and TRBJ1-1, with D possibly TRBD1 on 6 matching bases. The CDR3 has 12 amino acids. V was clipped by 4 bases and J by 8 bases, with 12 bases between them. Per germline, CDR1 SGHDT and CDR2 YYEEEE.

This chain joins TRBV7-2 and TRBJ1-2; D unresolved. Germline V gives CDR1 SGHTA, CDR2 FQGNSA. Trimming shortened V by 2 bases and J by 5 bases, and 3 bases separated the two germline ends. The CDR3 runs 11 residues. As DNA, the CDR3 is TGTGCCAGCAGCTTACTTTATGGCTACACCTTC. Its protein is CASSLLYGYTF.

The chain recombines TRBV4-3 with TRBJ2-1; the match to TRBD2 covers 10 bases. This CDR3 has 14 amino acids. Germline values: CDR1 LGHNA, CDR2 YSLEER. Trimming at V came to 8 bases and at J to 2 bases, leaving 3 bases not matched to a gene. The CDR3 here is CASSTSGPYNEQFF. CDR3 DNA sequence: TGCGCCAGCTCGACTAGCGGGCCCTACAATGAGCAGTTCTTC.

The rearrangement links TRBV7-2 to TRBJ2-7, with 9 bases identical to TRBD1. This CDR3 region has 15 residues. Germline assignment: CDR1 SGHTA and CDR2 FQGNSA. The junction had 5 bases not matched to a gene; V was cut back by 5 bases and J by 0 bases. The CDR3 sequence is CASSLGQGSSYEQYF. For the CDR3, the DNA is TGTGCCAGCAGCCTCGGACAGGGGAGCTCCTACGAGCAGTACTTC.